Listed here is a single T cell receptor (beta chain). The RNA, roughly 0.45 to 1 ug, was put through reverse transcription using random hexamers. TCRdb re-called the immunoSEQ multiplex PCR reads through MiXCR, storing one row per CDR3 protein. In the table there are around 150,000 distinct CDR3 sequences, approximately 95% of which are singletons. The data stem from a study of CD8 T cells in Susac syndrome. Study as a whole: Blood was drawn from patients with Susac syndrome. At that point, they were therapy-naive, on corticosteroids, or on intravenous immunoglobulin alone.

The CDR3 extends over 12 amino acids. Deletions cut 5 bases from V and 5 bases from J, with 10 bases between. Germline CDR1 PRHDT, CDR2 FYEKMQ (reference sequence). The sample was CD8+ T cells from PBMCs. This clonotype originated in a human donor with Susac syndrome. This rearrangement joins TRBV13 to TRBJ2-7; weak D call: TRBD2 (6 bases). The CDR3 DNA sequence: TGTGCCAGCAGCCCTACTAGCCACGAGCAGTACTTC. As protein: CASSPTSHEQYF.